This T cell receptor beta chain stems from a study of blood T cell repertoires in COVID-19. At the level of the study: Samples representing acute and convalescent COVID-19 were sourced from the United States, Italy and Spain.

Methods used by the authors: Reference gene primer amplification in the assay estimated nucleated cell counts. Produced via immunoSEQ multiplex PCR; TCRdb's table is partial and in-frame only. The D gene and trimming were derived from the DNA, and the V and J assignments and clone size from that table. This sample has 100,000 or so clones; around 83% occur once, and the top ten carry roughly 14%. Germline CDR1 MDHEN, CDR2 SYDVKM. The CDR3 length is 16 residues. V lost 4 bases, J lost 0 bases, and 5 bases stayed unmatched. The sequence came from a woman of 80 years or more with acute or convalescent COVID-19. V is TRBV28 and J is TRBJ2-3; 9 nucleotides match TRBD1. The sample was peripheral blood. The CDR3 DNA reads TGTGCCAGCAGTTCCTGGACAGGGGCTAGCACAGATACGCAGTATTTT. Protein product: CASSSWTGASTDTQYF.